The 10 T cell receptor beta chains below come from one sample, sequenced in a study of CD8+ T cells in alopecia areata. Described treatment: oral pan-JAK inhibitor, 5-10 mg twice daily. Following RNA extraction, reverse transcription yielded cDNA that acted as the sequencing template. Profiling relied on immunoSEQ multiplex PCR, and the TCRdb table lists in-frame clones only, not all of them. The data contain roughly 100,000 clones, 65% to 90% of them seen just once; the ten biggest clones take up approximately 10%. Material: CD8+ T cells sorted from blood, obtained between weeks 30 and 35, from a patient treated with tofacitinib. Every receptor here comes from a human donor with alopecia areata.

This chain connects TRBV21-1 to TRBJ2-7; TRBD2 is the table's D call and was not checked against the DNA. TRBV21-1 represents a pseudogene. The CDR3 is 11 amino acids. As DNA, the CDR3 is TGTGCCAGCAGCAAATACTACGAGCAGTACTTC. This encodes CASSKYYEQYF.

The chain uses TRBV29-1 and TRBJ1-3; D is undetermined. V shed 7 bases and J shed 7 bases, with 20 bases lying between them. The length of the CDR3 is 14 residues. Germline V gene data show CDR1 as SQVTM and CDR2 as ANQGSEA. The CDR3 here is CSGLDSGRGNTIYF. CDR3 coding DNA: TGCAGCGGCCTAGACTCAGGCCGAGGGAACACCATATATTTT.

This clone was counted only a few times. The V call is TRBV29-1, the J call TRBJ2-5; no reliable D call. This CDR3 has 14 residues. Germline loops: CDR1 SQVTM, CDR2 ANQGSEA. The V end was cut by 7 bases, the J end by 0 bases, with 15 bases between. The CDR3 DNA reads TGCAGCGCCGTACCCCAGACGCACCAAGAGACCCAGTACTTC. This codes for CSAVPQTHQETQYF.

This clone was counted a few times. The chain has TRBV29-1 and TRBJ2-2, with D possibly matching TRBD1 (6 bases). The CDR3 is 12 residues long. Germline CDR1 is SQVTM and CDR2 is ANQGSEA. V dropped 6 bases and J dropped 4 bases, with 9 bases sitting between them. The CDR3 spells CSVPDSTGELFF. CDR3 nucleotide sequence: TGCAGCGTCCCGGACAGCACCGGGGAGCTGTTTTTT.

The chain uses TRBV15 and TRBJ2-1; no clear D gene. CDR1 LNHNV and CDR2 YYDKDF come from the germline V gene (reference sequence). The CDR3 extends over 14 amino acids. Between the trimmed V and J ends, which lost 3 bases and 0 bases, there was a span of 6 bases. CDR3 residues: CATSSPSSYNEQFF. The CDR3 nucleotides read TGTGCCACCAGCAGTCCTAGCTCCTACAATGAGCAGTTCTTC.

The chain has TRBV2 and TRBJ2-1; 7 bases fit TRBD2. CDR1 and CDR2 from the germline V gene are SNHLY and FYNNEI. V was clipped by 3 bases and J by 5 bases; unmatched bases: 16. This CDR3 comprises 18 residues. CDR3 sequence: CASSEGLLAATPHNEQFF. CDR3 nucleotides: TGTGCCAGCAGTGAGGGGCTGCTAGCGGCTACCCCCCACAATGAGCAGTTCTTC.

The CDR3 here is CASSQGGQNGETQYF. The CDR3 nucleotides are TGTGCCAGCAGCCAGGGGGGACAGAACGGAGAGACCCAGTACTTC. This sequence joins TRBV4-2 and TRBJ2-5, with D possibly being TRBD1 (7 bases). Germline V CDR1 and CDR2: LGHNA, YNFKEQ. Trimming shortened V by 3 bases and J by 4 bases, and 15 bases separated the two germline ends. This CDR3 spans 15 amino acids.

The chain carries TRBV7-9 and TRBJ2-3, with 8 nucleotides matching TRBD2. CDR1 is SEHNR and CDR2 is FQNEAQ in the germline V gene (reference sequence). The CDR3 contains 12 residues. V was clipped by 5 bases and J by 13 bases; unmatched bases: 8. The CDR3 protein is CASSPTGREEYF. CDR3 nucleotides: TGTGCCAGCAGCCCCACTGGGCGGGAGGAGTATTTT.

The chain's CDR3 is CASSQEASGYNEQFF. In DNA, the CDR3 is TGTGCCAGCAGCCAAGAGGCTAGCGGGTACAATGAGCAGTTCTTC. The gene calls are TRBV14 and TRBJ2-1, with TRBD2 identical over 8 bases. The CDR3 sequence is 15 residues long. CDR1 is SGHDN, CDR2 FVKESK, per germline. The trim removed 0 bases at V and 4 bases at J, leaving 2 bases unmatched.

This clone was seen more than once but under ten times. The chain is built from TRBV6-4 and TRBJ2-5, with 10 bases identical to TRBD1. The CDR3 spans 15 residues. CDR1 is MRHNA, CDR2 SNTAGT, per germline. The ends lost 5 bases at V and 5 bases at J; junction bases unmatched: 8. As DNA, the CDR3 is TGTGCCAGCAGTTCCCTGACAGGGGGCTATGAGACCCAGTACTTC. It encodes CASSSLTGGYETQYF.